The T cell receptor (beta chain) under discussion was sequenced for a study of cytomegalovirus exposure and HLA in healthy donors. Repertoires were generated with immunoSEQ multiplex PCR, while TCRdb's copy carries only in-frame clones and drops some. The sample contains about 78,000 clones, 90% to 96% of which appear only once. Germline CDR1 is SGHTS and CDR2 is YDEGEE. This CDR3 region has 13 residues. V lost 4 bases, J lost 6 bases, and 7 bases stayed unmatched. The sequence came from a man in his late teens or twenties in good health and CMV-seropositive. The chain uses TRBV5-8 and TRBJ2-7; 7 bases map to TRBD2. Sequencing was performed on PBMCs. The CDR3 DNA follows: TGTGCCAGCAGCACGCGGGAGAGCTTCGAGCAGTACTTC. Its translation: CASSTRESFEQYF.